This TCR beta chain is from a study of shared clonotypes between healthy human individuals. Study results and caveats: It was observed that roughly 5% of naive CD4 clonotypes were shared across a handful of donors.

Notes on this clone: The antigen is undetermined.

Germline V gives CDR1 SGHRS, CDR2 YFSETQ. Trimming stripped 6 bases from V and 6 bases from J, with 15 bases between. The CDR3 is 13 residues long. TCRdb keeps only in-frame clones here, not all; method: immunoSEQ multiplex PCR. The data show hundreds of thousands of clones, roughly 73% seen once. The rearrangement links TRBV5-1 to TRBJ1-1; D gene uncertain. The sequencing input was memory CD4+ T cells sorted from blood. Indicated subset: CD45RA-negative fraction. This receptor was identified in a woman under 40 in good health. The CDR3 protein is CASTAAGGSEAFF. CDR3 nucleotides: TGCGCCAGCACCGCGGCAGGTGGGTCTGAAGCTTTCTTT.